These 8 T cell receptor beta chains were all obtained from the same sample, sequenced in a study of molecular identifiers for immune sequencing clone quantification. TCRdb fed the PCR reads into MiXCR, producing one record per CDR3 protein. The sample gives under 650,000 distinct CDR3 sequences, around 20% of which show up once; under 0.95% is in the top ten. Sequencing was carried out using naive CD8+ T cells from blood, with Jurkat cell RNA spiked in. Indicated subset: FACS-sorted CD8+CD4-CCR7+CD45RA+ naive T cells. These receptors originate from a human donor in good health. Some libraries in this study had Jurkat cell RNA spiked in.

Ten or more counts support this clonotype. V is TRBV27 and J is TRBJ1-2; a weak D match, TRBD1 (6 bases). V lost 10 bases to trimming and J lost 6 bases, with 12 bases between them. CDR3 length: 11 amino acids. Germline V gene data show CDR1 as MNHEY and CDR2 as SMNVEV (reference sequence). This CDR3 is CATRGWDGYTF. In DNA form, the CDR3 reads TGTGCCACCAGGGGTTGGGATGGCTACACCTTC.

This clonotype was recorded many times. The chain has TRBV5-1 and TRBJ2-7; maybe TRBD1 (6 bases). V lost 0 bases, J lost 5 bases, and 12 bases lay in between. The CDR3 has 14 amino acids. Germline values: CDR1 SGHRS, CDR2 YFSETQ. The CDR3 protein is CASSLDTGSHEQYF. The DNA of the CDR3 is TGCGCCAGCAGCTTGGATACAGGGAGCCACGAGCAGTACTTC.

This clonotype was recorded at least ten times. The chain couples TRBV12-3 or TRBV12-4 to TRBJ2-2; 9 bases map to TRBD1. The CDR3 sequence is 16 residues long. V trimming: 5 bases; J trimming: 6 bases; junction bases outside the gene matches: 10. The CDR3 DNA follows: TGTGCCAGCAGTCGTACAGGGGGCGCGTATGCCGGGGAGCTGTTTTTT. Translated, it gives CASSRTGGAYAGELFF.

This clonotype was counted at least ten times. This chain uses TRBV7-2 with TRBJ2-3; 10 bases line up with TRBD1. The germline V gene encodes CDR1 SGHTA and CDR2 FQGNSA. V was clipped by 5 bases and J by 6 bases; unmatched bases: 11. This CDR3 contains 16 residues. The chain's CDR3 is CASSPSWTGGLDTQYF. In DNA, the CDR3 is TGTGCCAGCAGCCCGTCCTGGACAGGGGGTTTGGATACGCAGTATTTT.

This clonotype came up a few times. The gene calls are TRBV6-6 and TRBJ1-6; no firm D call. CDR1 and CDR2 from the germline V gene are MNHNY and SVGAGI (reference sequence). This CDR3 is built from 12 residues. V lost 10 bases and J lost 12, with 16 bases in between. As DNA, the CDR3 is TGTGCCACCACAGAACCGGATGGACCCCTCCACTTT. The encoded protein is CATTEPDGPLHF.

This clonotype came up many times. The genes are TRBV5-1 and TRBJ2-1; 10 nucleotides match TRBD1. V shed 0 bases and J 10 bases; nucleotides not matched to a gene: 7. The germline V gene encodes CDR1 SGHRS and CDR2 YFSETQ. The length of the CDR3 is 15 residues. CDR3 residues: CASSLGQGAFIEQFF. CDR3 nucleotides: TGCGCCAGCAGCTTGGGACAGGGGGCTTTCATCGAGCAGTTCTTC. The full variable domain, rest sourced from reference TRBV5-1 and TRBJ2-1, is KAGVTQTPRYLIKTRGQQVTLSCSPISGHRSVSWYQQTPGQGLQFLFEYFSETQRNKGNFPGRFSGRQFSNSRSEMNVSTLELGDSALYLCASSLGQGAFIEQFFGPGTRLTVL.

This clonotype was seen at least ten times. The V call is TRBV13, the J call TRBJ1-1; TRBD1 might be the D (5 bases). This CDR3 region has 15 residues. The germline V and J ends were trimmed by 1 base and 1 base, with 10 bases remaining between them. Germline V gene data show CDR1 as PRHDT and CDR2 as FYEKMQ (reference sequence). The CDR3 region has the DNA TGTGCCAGCAGCTTAGTTGGGGCCGCGAACACTGAAGCTTTCTTT. This codes for CASSLVGAANTEAFF.

This clonotype was seen repeatedly, ten times or more. The J gene is TRBJ2-3, the V gene TRBV12-3 or TRBV12-4; D possibly uses TRBD1 or TRBD2 (5 bases each). The CDR3 totals 15 residues. V gave up 4 bases and J gave up 3 bases, with 14 bases separating them. For the CDR3, the DNA is TGTGCCAGCAGTTGGGGACGTTTGCAGACAGATACGCAGTATTTT. As protein: CASSWGRLQTDTQYF.